This T cell receptor beta chain was found in a study of blood T cell repertoires in COVID-19. Background on the study: Italy, Spain and the United States were the sources of the convalescent and acute COVID-19 samples. T cells, B-cell-depleted T cells, or PBMCs provided the cDNA or gDNA that served as material.

Generated by immunoSEQ multiplex PCR, the TCRdb table keeps only in-frame clones and is missing some. Among 81,000 or so clones, about 82% were seen once, and the ten largest hold about 8.5%. The V and J ends lost 2 bases and 3 bases, in that order; junction bases with no gene match: 4. The CDR3 has 14 residues. Germline V CDR1 and CDR2: MDHEN, SYDVKM. Sequenced sample: peripheral blood. The chain carries TRBV28 and TRBJ2-7; 7 bases align to TRBD1. This TCR derives from a man aged 45-65 years with active COVID-19. CDR3: CASSLPTGYYEQYF. The CDR3 DNA is TGTGCCAGCAGTTTACCGACAGGGTACTACGAGCAGTACTTC.